A single sample is the source of the 13 T cell receptor beta chains below, sequenced in a study of blood T cell repertoires in COVID-19. Only in-frame clones appear in the TCRdb table, and some are missing; sequencing was by immunoSEQ multiplex PCR. Found here are some 150,000 clones, just under 90% of them singletons; the top ten hold approximately 10%. The sample was peripheral blood. The receptor source for this set is a woman of 80 years or more with acute or convalescent COVID-19.

The chain couples TRBV6-2 or TRBV6-3 to TRBJ1-1; unclear D gene. Germline values: CDR1 MNHEY, CDR2 SVGEGT. This CDR3 is built from 12 residues. The ends were cut back, 2 bases at V and 3 bases at J, with 4 bases in the middle. The DNA for the CDR3 is TGTGCCAGCAGTTACCTCGACACTGAAGCTTTCTTT. Its protein is CASSYLDTEAFF.

The chain uses TRBV7-2 and TRBJ1-6; D is unresolved. Trimming cost V 4 bases and J 12 bases, with 19 bases left between them. The CDR3 is 15 residues long. Germline CDR1 reads SGHTA; CDR2 reads FQGNSA. Written as DNA, the CDR3 is TGTGCCAGCAGCTCCGCGGCGCCCGTTCCAATACCCCTCCACTTT. The encoded protein is CASSSAAPVPIPLHF.

The V gene is TRBV7-2, the J gene TRBJ1-2; 10 positions agree with TRBD1. J was trimmed by 6 bases and V by 10 bases; bases with no gene match: 5. Germline loops: CDR1 SGHTA, CDR2 FQGNSA. CDR3 size: 12 residues. In DNA, the CDR3 is TGTGCCACCCCGGGACAGGGGAATGGCTACACCTTC. Translated: CATPGQGNGYTF.

In this sample, this clone turned up a few times. The rearrangement links TRBV29-1 to TRBJ2-5, with D possibly TRBD1 on 6 matching bases. Trimming cost V 2 bases and J 5 bases, with 21 bases left between them. The germline CDR1 and CDR2 sequences are SQVTM and ANQGSEA. This CDR3 contains 16 residues. This CDR3 reads CSVEWGPDGTGETQYF. Here the CDR3 DNA reads TGCAGCGTTGAATGGGGGCCGGACGGTACCGGGGAGACCCAGTACTTC.

The J gene is TRBJ1-2, the V gene TRBV19; TRBD1 might be the D (6 bases). Germline CDR1 LNHDA, CDR2 SQIVND (reference sequence). Deletions cut 6 bases from V and 4 bases from J, with 15 bases between. This CDR3 comprises 14 residues. The DNA of the CDR3 is TGTGCCAGTAGACCAGGGGCTTCCGTCTATGGCTACACCTTC. Translated, it gives CASRPGASVYGYTF.

The chain has TRBV6-5 and TRBJ2-1; TRBD2 is a possible D gene (5 bases). CDR3 size: 15 residues. Per the germline V gene, CDR1 is MNHEY and CDR2 is SVGAGI. V lost 2 bases to trimming and J lost 5 bases, with 13 bases between them. CDR3 protein: CASSYTSSGNNEQFF. CDR3 sequence (DNA): TGTGCCAGCAGTTACACCTCGTCGGGAAACAATGAGCAGTTCTTC.

There are a few counts of this clone. This chain uses TRBV7-8 with TRBJ2-7; no clear D gene. V was pared by 1 base and J by 7 bases, with 20 bases between. Germline lookup yields CDR1 SGHVS and CDR2 FQNEAQ. This CDR3 is built from 16 residues. The CDR3 here is CASSLERIGLTREQYF. The CDR3 DNA is TGTGCCAGCAGCTTAGAAAGGATCGGTCTTACGAGGGAGCAGTACTTC.

The chain carries TRBV5-1 and TRBJ1-6; 10 bases map to TRBD1. The V and J ends lost 0 bases and 10 bases, in that order; junction bases with no gene match: 7. The CDR3 loop spans 16 amino acids. Germline V gene data show CDR1 as SGHRS and CDR2 as YFSETQ. The CDR3: CASSLGTGGSESPLHF. CDR3 coding DNA: TGCGCCAGCAGCTTGGGGACAGGGGGTTCAGAGTCACCCCTCCACTTT.

The rearrangement links TRBV19 to TRBJ1-4, with D possibly TRBD1 on 6 matching bases. The germline gives CDR1 LNHDA, CDR2 SQIVND (reference sequence). The CDR3 has 14 amino acids. V shed 9 bases and J shed 4 bases, with 15 bases lying between them. Here the CDR3 DNA reads TGTGCCAGCCTCCACACAGGGAGTAATGAAAAACTGTTTTTT. Protein product: CASLHTGSNEKLFF. Full variable domain (outside the CDR3, taken from reference TRBV19 and TRBJ1-4): DGGITQSPKYLFRKEGQNVTLSCEQNLNHDAMYWYRQDPGQGLRLIYYSQIVNDFQKGDIAEGYSVSREKKESFPLTVTSAQKNPTAFYLCASLHTGSNEKLFFGSGTQLSVL.

The chain recombines TRBV18 with TRBJ1-2; 7 bases line up with TRBD1. The germline CDR1 and CDR2 sequences are KGHSH and LQKENI. The CDR3 is made up of 15 amino acids. Trimming removed 0 bases from V and 4 bases from J; junction bases left unmatched: 5. For the CDR3, the DNA is TGTGCCAGCTCACCACCGGACAGGCCAACCTATGGCTACACCTTC. It yields the protein CASSPPDRPTYGYTF.

The rearrangement joins TRBV4-2 to TRBJ2-5; 9 positions match TRBD2. In germline, CDR1 is LGHNA, CDR2 YNFKEQ. This CDR3 is built from 16 residues. Trimming removed 4 bases from V and 5 bases from J; junction bases left unmatched: 11. The CDR3 is CASSRTTSGGGETQYF. Written as DNA, the CDR3 is TGTGCCAGCAGCCGTACGACTAGCGGCGGAGGGGAGACCCAGTACTTC.

This clone has only one observation. This chain links TRBV5-1 with TRBJ1-1; no definite D call. CDR1 and CDR2 (germline): SGHRS, YFSETQ. The V and J ends lost 0 bases and 3 bases respectively, with 9 bases between them. The CDR3 is made up of 14 amino acids. This CDR3 is CASSLVAGHTEAFF. The CDR3 coding sequence is TGCGCCAGCAGCTTGGTTGCAGGCCACACTGAAGCTTTCTTT.

The chain combines TRBV19 with TRBJ2-1; D perhaps matches TRBD2 (5 bases). The CDR3 extends over 13 amino acids. Trimming took 7 bases from V and 8 from J, leaving 15 bases between them. Per germline, CDR1 LNHDA and CDR2 SQIVND (reference sequence). CDR3 amino acids: CASNPRGSDEQFF. CDR3 coding DNA: TGTGCCAGTAATCCACGGGGTAGCGATGAGCAGTTCTTC.